This entry describes one T cell receptor (beta chain). Germline V gene sequence: CDR1 LNHDA, CDR2 SQIVND (reference sequence). V lost 1 base, J lost 6 bases, and 6 bases stayed unmatched. The CDR3 sequence is 15 residues long. The entry originates in a study of blood T cell repertoires in COVID-19. Profiling relied on immunoSEQ multiplex PCR, and the TCRdb table lists in-frame clones only, not all of them. The sample lists fewer than 150,000 clones, 86% occurring once. This TCR was sampled from a woman in her forties or fifties who had recovered from COVID-19. What was sequenced was peripheral blood. V and J are TRBV19 and TRBJ1-1; 9 bases agree with TRBD1. CDR3 loop: CASSIGTGGAAEAFF. For the CDR3, the DNA is TGTGCCAGTAGTATAGGTACAGGGGGCGCCGCTGAAGCTTTCTTT.